This T cell receptor (beta chain) was observed in a study of memory CD4+ T cells and cytomegalovirus serostatus. Findings of the study overall: Suggested: most of the CMV-linked TCR signature lies in CD4+ memory cells.

On this clone itself: Its antigen remains unidentified.

The sort gate was single viable CD3+CD4+CD8-CD45RO+ cells for memory CD4+ T cells. The CDR3 totals 11 residues. Trimming pared 2 bases from V and 6 bases from J, leaving 5 bases between. From germline, CDR1 is MNHEY and CDR2 SVGAGI. The repertoire was sequenced with immunoSEQ multiplex PCR; TCRdb's copy has only in-frame clones and lacks some. The sample records some 65,000 clones, 80% being singletons. The chain combines TRBV6-5 with TRBJ2-7, with a tentative D call TRBD1 (5 bases). This TCR was recovered from an adult in good health and CMV-seronegative. Some clones in this sample may be carry-over from other donors' samples. Sequenced input: memory CD4+ T cells from blood. The CDR3 region is CASSYRGEQYF. The CDR3 DNA reads TGTGCCAGCAGTTACAGGGGCGAGCAGTACTTC.